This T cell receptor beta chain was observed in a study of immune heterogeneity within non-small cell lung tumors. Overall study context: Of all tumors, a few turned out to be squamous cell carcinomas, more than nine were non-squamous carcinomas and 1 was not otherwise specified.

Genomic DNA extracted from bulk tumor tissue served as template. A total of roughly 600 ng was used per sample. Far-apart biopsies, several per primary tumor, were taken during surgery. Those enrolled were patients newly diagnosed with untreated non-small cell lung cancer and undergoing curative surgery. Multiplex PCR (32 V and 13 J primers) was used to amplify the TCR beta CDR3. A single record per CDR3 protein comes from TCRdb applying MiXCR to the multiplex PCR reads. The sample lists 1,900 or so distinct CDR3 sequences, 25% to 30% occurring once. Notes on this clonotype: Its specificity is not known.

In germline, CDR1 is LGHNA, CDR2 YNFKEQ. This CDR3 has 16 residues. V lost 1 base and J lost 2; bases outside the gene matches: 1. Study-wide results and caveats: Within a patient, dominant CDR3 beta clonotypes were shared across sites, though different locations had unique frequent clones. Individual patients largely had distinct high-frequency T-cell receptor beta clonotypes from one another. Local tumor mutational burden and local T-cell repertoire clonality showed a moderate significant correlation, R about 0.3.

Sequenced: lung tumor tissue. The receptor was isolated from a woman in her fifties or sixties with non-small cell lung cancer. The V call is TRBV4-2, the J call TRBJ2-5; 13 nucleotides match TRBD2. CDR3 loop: CASSQALAGGQETQYF. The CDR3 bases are TGTGCCAGCAGCCAAGCACTAGCGGGAGGGCAAGAGACCCAGTACTTC.